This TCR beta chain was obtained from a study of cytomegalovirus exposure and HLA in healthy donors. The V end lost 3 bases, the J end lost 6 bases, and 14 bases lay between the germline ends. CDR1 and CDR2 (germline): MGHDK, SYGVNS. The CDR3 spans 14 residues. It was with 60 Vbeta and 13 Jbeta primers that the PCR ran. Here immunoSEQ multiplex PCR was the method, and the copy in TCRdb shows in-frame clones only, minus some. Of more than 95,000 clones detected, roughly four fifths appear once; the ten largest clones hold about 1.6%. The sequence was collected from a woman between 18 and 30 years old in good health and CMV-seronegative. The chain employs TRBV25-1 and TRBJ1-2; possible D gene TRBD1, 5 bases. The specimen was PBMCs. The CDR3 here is CASSDLVGVDGYTF. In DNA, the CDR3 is TGTGCCAGCAGTGATCTGGTAGGGGTGGATGGCTACACCTTC.